The 24 T cell receptor beta chains below were found in one sample sequenced in a study of blood T cell repertoires in COVID-19. The table came from immunoSEQ multiplex PCR; TCRdb's copy has only in-frame clones and leaves some out. The sample contains about 300,000 clones, roughly 88% of which appear only once. The sample consisted of peripheral blood. Receptors were obtained from a woman younger than 45 with COVID-19, enrolled during active disease.

In its sample, this clone was seen once. The rearrangement uses TRBV13 and TRBJ2-6; D is undetermined. The ends were cut back, 2 bases at V and 1 base at J, with 6 bases in the middle. The length of the CDR3 is 15 residues. Germline-derived CDR1 and CDR2 are PRHDT and FYEKMQ (reference sequence). CDR3: CASSLRRSGANVLTF. The CDR3 coding sequence is TGTGCCAGCAGCTTAAGGCGGTCTGGGGCCAACGTCCTGACTTTC.

The V call is TRBV5-6, the J call TRBJ1-5, with 8 bases fitting TRBD1. The CDR3 loop spans 15 amino acids. V trimming: 2 bases; J trimming: 6 bases; junction bases outside the gene matches: 7. Germline V lookup: CDR1 SGHDT, CDR2 YYEEEE. The CDR3 reads CASSLQGVSAQPQHF. The CDR3 DNA sequence: TGTGCCAGCAGCTTACAGGGGGTGAGTGCTCAGCCCCAGCATTTT.

This clone has just one count. The chain combines TRBV7-8 with TRBJ1-2; unclear D gene. With 5 bases removed from V and 2 bases from J, the gap between germline ends came to 15 bases. Germline CDR1 SGHVS, CDR2 FQNEAQ. This CDR3 has 15 amino acids. CDR3 protein: CASSPIVGGNYGYTF. In DNA, the CDR3 is TGTGCCAGCAGCCCCATCGTGGGAGGGAACTATGGCTACACCTTC.

The rearrangement joins TRBV10-2 to TRBJ2-7; D is possibly TRBD2 (6 bases). Germline V gene lookup returns CDR1 WSHSY and CDR2 SAAADI. The V end was cut by 8 bases, the J end by 0 bases, with 11 bases between. CDR3 size: 13 residues. This CDR3 is CASRDWSSYEQYF. CDR3 coding DNA: TGCGCCAGCCGGGACTGGAGCTCCTACGAGCAGTACTTC.

The chain couples TRBV5-8 to TRBJ1-4, with 12 positions matching TRBD1. The germline CDR1 and CDR2 sequences are SGHTS and YDEGEE. V shed 5 bases and J 3 bases; nucleotides not matched to a gene: 8. The CDR3 contains 17 residues. The CDR3 reads CASSSGTGGFSNEKLFF. The CDR3 coding sequence is TGTGCCAGCAGTTCCGGGACAGGGGGCTTTTCTAATGAAAAACTGTTTTTT.

Concerning this clone itself: The sample contains more than one DNA sequence encoding this CDR3. The genes are TRBV5-6 and TRBJ1-1; no firm D call. Germline CDR1 SGHDT, CDR2 YYEEEE. V was pared by 2 bases and J by 4 bases, with 6 bases between. CDR3 length equals 12 residues. The CDR3 nucleotides are TGTGCCAGCAGCTTTCTGGCCACTGAAGCTTTCTTT. Its protein product is CASSFLATEAFF.

The chain has TRBV6-2 or TRBV6-3 and TRBJ2-1; 7 bases agree with TRBD2. The CDR3 is 14 residues long. Trimming cost V 3 bases and J 4 bases; bases outside gene matches: 3. CDR1 and CDR2 from the germline V gene are MNHEY and SVGEGT. Here the CDR3 reads CASSYAGEYNEQFF. CDR3 in DNA: TGTGCCAGCAGTTATGCGGGGGAGTACAATGAGCAGTTCTTC.

The gene calls are TRBV14 and TRBJ1-1; D is uncertain. CDR3 size: 16 residues. The V end lost 4 bases, the J end lost 4 bases, and 19 bases lay between the germline ends. Germline assignment: CDR1 SGHDN and CDR2 FVKESK. In DNA form, the CDR3 reads TGTGCCAGCAGCCCTACGAGAGCGCGTTTTGGCACTGAAGCTTTCTTT. Protein product: CASSPTRARFGTEAFF. The entire variable domain, with the rest obtained from reference TRBV14 and TRBJ1-1, is as follows: EAGVTQFPSHSVIEKGQTVTLRCDPISGHDNLYWYRRVMGKEIKFLLHFVKESKQDESGMPNNRFLAERTGGTYSTLKVQPAELEDSGVYFCASSPTRARFGTEAFFGQGTRLTVV.

The chain carries TRBV7-2 and TRBJ1-2; D gene unclear. Germline V CDR1 and CDR2: SGHTA, FQGNSA. The CDR3 has 15 amino acids. V lost 5 bases and J 6 bases, leaving 19 bases between the germline ends. CDR3 sequence: CASSPRWRTTNGYTF. The DNA for the CDR3 is TGTGCCAGCAGCCCCCGCTGGAGGACCACTAATGGCTACACCTTC.

The chain uses TRBV5-6 and TRBJ1-3, with a tentative D call TRBD1 (5 bases). Trimming took off 0 bases at V and 1 base at J, with 8 bases between the two ends. This CDR3 spans 15 amino acids. Germline-derived CDR1 and CDR2 are SGHDT and YYEEEE. The CDR3 is CASSLASGSGNTIYF. The CDR3 DNA reads as TGTGCCAGCAGCTTGGCATCAGGGTCTGGAAACACCATATATTTT.

V gene TRBV24-1 combines with J gene TRBJ2-3; 10 bases agree with TRBD1. Germline assignment: CDR1 KGHDR and CDR2 SFDVKD. V was pared by 4 bases and J by 4 bases, with 10 bases of the junction left unmatched. CDR3 length: 17 amino acids. The CDR3 DNA follows: TGTGCCACCAGTGACCGGGACAGGGGAGGGTTAGCAGATACGCAGTATTTT. Protein sequence: CATSDRDRGGLADTQYF.

V is TRBV6-5 and J is TRBJ2-5, with D possibly matching TRBD1 (6 bases). V was pared by 6 bases and J by 1 base, with 15 bases between. The CDR3 has 15 amino acids. Germline CDR1 reads MNHEY; CDR2 reads SVGAGI. The CDR3 spells CASRTGPHPQETQYF. CDR3 coding DNA: TGTGCCAGCAGGACAGGTCCTCACCCCCAAGAGACCCAGTACTTC.

This sequence joins TRBV15 and TRBJ2-3, with D possibly being TRBD1 (6 bases). The ends were cut back, 7 bases at V and 6 bases at J, with 14 bases in the middle. Looked up from germline, CDR1 is LNHNV and CDR2 is YYDKDF (reference sequence). CDR3 length equals 13 residues. The CDR3 nucleotides are TGTGCCACCACTGGGGGCCGAGGGGATACGCAGTATTTT. This codes for CATTGGRGDTQYF. The full variable domain, in which reference TRBV15 and TRBJ2-3 provide the parts outside the CDR3, is DAMVIQNPRYQVTQFGKPVTLSCSQTLNHNVMYWYQQKSSQAPKLLFHYYDKDFNNEADTPDNFQSRRPNTSFCFLDIRSPGLGDTAMYLCATTGGRGDTQYFGPGTRLTVL.

In DNA, the CDR3 is TGTGCCAGCAGCCAGACCCGTGACGGGGCGAACACCGGGGAGCTGTTTTTT. Its translation: CASSQTRDGANTGELFF. V usage is TRBV14 and J usage is TRBJ2-2; a weak D match, TRBD2 (5 bases). The CDR3 is 17 residues long. Trimming stripped 3 bases from V and 0 bases from J, with 14 bases between. CDR1 SGHDN and CDR2 FVKESK come from the germline V gene.

This clone was counted a single time. The chain recombines TRBV24-1 with TRBJ2-5; 7 bases match TRBD1. This CDR3 comprises 15 residues. Looked up from germline, CDR1 is KGHDR and CDR2 is SFDVKD. Trimming cost V 4 bases and J 1 base; bases outside gene matches: 5. The CDR3 DNA reads TGTGCCACCAGTGACCCTAAGGGGGCCCAAGAGACCCAGTACTTC. It encodes CATSDPKGAQETQYF.

The chain joins TRBV5-6 to TRBJ2-3, with D possibly matching TRBD2 (8 bases). The CDR3 has 16 amino acids. The V and J ends lost 4 bases and 8 bases respectively, with 23 bases between them. Per germline, CDR1 SGHDT and CDR2 YYEEEE. CDR3 nucleotide sequence: TGTGCCAGCAGCCCGCCGGGAGGGGGCCAGATACGTACGCAGTATTTT. Translation: CASSPPGGGQIRTQYF.

The sample holds a few counts of this clone. This chain joins TRBV3-1 (or the pseudogene TRBV3-2) and TRBJ2-6; D may be TRBD2 (5 bases). Germline V gene lookup returns CDR1 LGHDT and CDR2 YNNKEL (reference sequence). This CDR3 has 15 residues. The V end was cut by 4 bases, the J end by 0 bases, with 7 bases between. The CDR3 nucleotides are TGTGCCAGCAGCCGAGGGAGCTCTGGGGCCAACGTCCTGACTTTC. This encodes CASSRGSSGANVLTF.

This clone was observed a handful of times. The genes are TRBV30 and TRBJ1-4; D ambiguous. Germline V gene lookup returns CDR1 GTSNPN and CDR2 SVGIG (reference sequence). This CDR3 spans 12 amino acids. Trimming shortened V by 2 bases and J by 2 bases, and 3 bases separated the two germline ends. The CDR3 protein is CAWSSTNEKLFF. CDR3 bases: TGTGCCTGGAGTTCGACTAATGAAAAACTGTTTTTT.

The chain has TRBV11-3 and TRBJ1-2; 7 bases are shared with TRBD1. The germline V gene has CDR1 SGHNT and CDR2 YENEEA. This CDR3 contains 13 residues. With V trimmed by 5 bases and J by 8 bases, 8 bases remained unmatched. The CDR3 is CASSPGQSAGYTF. For the CDR3, the DNA is TGTGCCAGCAGCCCGGGACAGTCGGCGGGCTACACCTTC.

This chain links TRBV2 with TRBJ1-5; tentative D call: TRBD1 (6 bases). From germline, CDR1 is SNHLY and CDR2 FYNNEI. Trimming shortened V by 6 bases and J by 6 bases, and 15 bases separated the two germline ends. The CDR3 is 14 residues long. CDR3 nucleotide sequence: TGTGCCAGCAGGGGATCAGGGGTCGCTCAGCCCCAGCATTTT. Its protein product is CASRGSGVAQPQHF.

The chain recombines TRBV6-4 with TRBJ1-6; D not certain. CDR1 is MRHNA and CDR2 is SNTAGT in the germline V gene. The CDR3 has 15 amino acids. V lost 6 bases and J 6 bases, leaving 15 bases between the germline ends. CDR3 protein: CASRTEAELNSPLHF. CDR3 nucleotides: TGTGCCAGCAGGACTGAGGCAGAGCTTAATTCACCCCTCCACTTT.

This clone appeared once. As DNA, the CDR3 is TGTGCCAGCAGTTACGGGCCCCGAAATGTCAATCAGCCCCAGCATTTT. Amino acids: CASSYGPRNVNQPQHF. The V and J genes are TRBV6-6 and TRBJ1-5; D is unresolved. The CDR3 is made up of 16 amino acids. Germline V lookup: CDR1 MNHNY, CDR2 SVGAGI (reference sequence). The V and J ends lost 2 bases and 3 bases respectively, with 14 bases between them.

The rearrangement links TRBV6-5 to TRBJ1-2; possibly TRBD1 for D (6 bases). Looked up from germline, CDR1 is MNHEY and CDR2 is SVGAGI. The CDR3 is made up of 15 amino acids. V shed 5 bases and J shed 2 bases, with 15 bases lying between them. The CDR3 spells CASSKFPQGNYGYTF. The CDR3 nucleotides read TGTGCCAGCAGTAAATTCCCACAGGGAAACTATGGCTACACCTTC.

The chain couples TRBV27 to TRBJ1-6, with a possible D match to TRBD1 (5 bases). Germline assignment: CDR1 MNHEY and CDR2 SMNVEV (reference sequence). V lost 5 bases to trimming and J lost 10 bases, with 12 bases between them. This CDR3 has 13 amino acids. The CDR3 here is CASSHPGESPLHF. The CDR3 region has the DNA TGTGCCAGCAGTCACCCGGGGGAGTCACCCCTCCACTTT.